This T cell receptor beta chain was identified in a study of blood T cell repertoires in COVID-19. CDR1 MNHEY and CDR2 SMNVEV come from the germline V gene (reference sequence). V was cut by 6 bases and J by 1 base, with 9 bases left in between. The length of the CDR3 is 13 residues. Allocation to cohorts depended on clinical history reported by the participants. Methods used by the authors: The authors estimated nucleated cell counts from reference gene primer amplification. Assay used: immunoSEQ multiplex PCR; TCRdb lists only in-frame clones, some missing. V, J and clone size are taken as reported in that table, and D and trimming were inferred from the DNA itself. The table records more than 100,000 clones, around 84% of them present only once.

The sequence derives from a man aged 40-49 years with acute COVID-19. V gene TRBV27 combines with J gene TRBJ1-1; weak D call: TRBD1 (6 bases). Input material: PBMCs or T cells enriched from blood (not recorded which). The CDR3 here is CASRYRENTEAFF. The CDR3 DNA reads as TGTGCCAGCAGATACAGGGAGAACACTGAAGCTTTCTTT.